The 2 T cell receptor beta chains in this list originate from one sample, sequenced in a study of blood T cell repertoires in COVID-19. Produced via immunoSEQ multiplex PCR; TCRdb's table is partial and in-frame only. The sample includes 200,000 or so clones, nearly 85% seen only once; the top ten take over 5%. Sequences were obtained from peripheral blood. These receptors were collected from a woman aged 25-40 years with acute or convalescent COVID-19.

This rearrangement joins TRBV19 to TRBJ2-7; 9 positions agree with TRBD1. This CDR3 contains 16 residues. Unmatched junction bases numbered 10, after V lost 1 base and J lost 6 bases. Germline CDR1 is LNHDA and CDR2 is SQIVND (reference sequence). CDR3 DNA: TGTGCCAGTAGTATAGGTCCCCCTCGGACAGGGGTCGAGCAGTACTTC. This gives the protein CASSIGPPRTGVEQYF.

The chain recombines TRBV28 with TRBJ1-3; the D gene is possibly TRBD1 (5 bases). The CDR3 extends over 17 amino acids. Looked up from germline, CDR1 is MDHEN and CDR2 is SYDVKM. V lost 5 bases to trimming and J lost 0 bases, with 17 bases between them. In nucleotides, the CDR3 is TGTGCCAGCAGTCCTTGGCAAGGGGCCCACTCTGGAAACACCATATATTTT. It codes for CASSPWQGAHSGNTIYF.